These T cell receptor beta chains were read from a single sample in a study of shared clonotypes between healthy human individuals. Measured with immunoSEQ multiplex PCR; TCRdb has only the in-frame clones, and not every one. The top ten hold under 0.45% of the sample, which has around 1.4 million clones, roughly 98.5% seen once. The sequenced material came from naive CD4+ T cells sorted from blood. The receptors come from a man aged 30 to 45 in good health. CDR3s include the opening cysteine and the closing phenylalanine or tryptophan. The D gene is left open where the match is weak. Clone size is shown for a subset of rows, as once, few, many or a class of expanded clone.

clone_size	d_call	j_call	v_call	cdr3_nt	cdr3_aa
-	TRBD1	TRBJ2-7	TRBV7-9	TGTGCCAGCAGCTCGGCGGACAGGGGGACCACCTACGAGCAGTACTTC	CASSSADRGTTYEQYF
-	-	TRBJ1-2	TRBV4-3	TGCGCCAGCAGCCAAGGACAAAGGGGGGCGAACTATGGCTACACCTTC	CASSQGQRGANYGYTF
-	-	TRBJ2-2	TRBV7-8	TGTGCCAGCAGCTTATCGGCTGGGGGGGCTGGCGGGGAGCTGTTTTTT	CASSLSAGGAGGELFF
-	TRBD2	TRBJ2-4	TRBV28	TGTGCCAGCAGTTTATTCCCCAGGCGGGAGACGAACATTCAGTACTTC	CASSLFPRRETNIQYF
-	-	TRBJ1-5	TRBV7-9	TGTGCCAGCAGTTCTACAGGGTCCGCTCGTCAGCCCCAGCATTTT	CASSSTGSARQPQHF
-	-	TRBJ1-4	TRBV5-1	TGCGCCAGCAGCTTGCAGGGGTTAGCAACTAATGAAAAACTGTTTTTT	CASSLQGLATNEKLFF
-	TRBD2	TRBJ2-3	TRBV7-6	TGTGCCAGCAGCTCTAAGCGGGAGCGGGTCACAGATACGCAGTATTTT	CASSSKRERVTDTQYF
-	TRBD1	TRBJ2-7	TRBV4-2	TGTGCCAGCAGCCAAGTTTGGGACAGGGGTAAATTCGAGCAGTACTTC	CASSQVWDRGKFEQYF
-	TRBD2	TRBJ2-6	TRBV15	TGTGCCACCGGACTAGCGGAGAGCAACGTCCTGACTTTC	CATGLAESNVLTF
-	TRBD1	TRBJ2-1	TRBV11-3	TGTGCCAGCAGCATTCGACAGGGTCTGGGTGAGCAGTTCTTC	CASSIRQGLGEQFF
-	-	TRBJ2-1	TRBV9	TGTGCCAGCAGCCCTGGTGTCGATGAGCAGTTCTTC	CASSPGVDEQFF
-	TRBD1	TRBJ1-2	TRBV19	TGTGCCAGTAACCCGACAGGGCCGGGGGAAACCTATGGCTACACCTTC	CASNPTGPGETYGYTF
-	-	TRBJ1-1	TRBV5-1	TGCGCCAGCAGCTTGTTTGGGGGTGGGACGTCGGACACTGAAGCTTTCTTT	CASSLFGGGTSDTEAFF
-	TRBD1	TRBJ2-5	TRBV28	TGTGCCAGCAGACACCCGCTCGGTGGGACAGGGGAAGAGACCCAGTACTTC	CASRHPLGGTGEETQYF
-	-	TRBJ2-1	TRBV9	TGTGCCAGCAGCGTAGAAGTTAGCCGGCGCTACAATGAGCAGTTCTTC	CASSVEVSRRYNEQFF
-	-	TRBJ1-1	TRBV7-8	TGTGCCAGCAGCCCTTCCGCAGGGAGGAACACTGAAGCTTTCTTT	CASSPSAGRNTEAFF
-	-	TRBJ2-3	TRBV4-3	TGCGCCAGCAGCCAAGAGGCGGTTCGGAAAGATACGCAGTATTTT	CASSQEAVRKDTQYF
-	-	TRBJ2-1	TRBV9	TGTGCCAGCAGCGTAGTTGGGGTCAATGAGCAGTTCTTC	CASSVVGVNEQFF
-	-	TRBJ2-7	TRBV7-3	TGTGCCAGCAGCTTAAGTCCGGATTCCGTGGACGAGCAGTACTTC	CASSLSPDSVDEQYF
-	TRBD2	TRBJ2-1	TRBV19	TGTGCCAGTAGTACGGGGCTAGCGGGAGGGCCGATGCCTCATGAGCAGTTCTTC	CASSTGLAGGPMPHEQFF
-	-	TRBJ2-7	TRBV7-8	TGTGCCAGCAGCTTACCCCAAGATTGGTACGAGCAGTACTTC	CASSLPQDWYEQYF
few	TRBD1	TRBJ2-1	TRBV11-2	TGTGCCAGCAGCCGGGACAGGGAACGGTTCTTC	CASSRDRERFF
-	-	TRBJ2-7	TRBV9	TGTGCCAGCAGCGCGCGCCCCGACAGGAGCTACGAGCAGTACTTC	CASSARPDRSYEQYF
-	TRBD2	TRBJ2-1	TRBV9	TGTGCCAGCAGCGTACGGCCGGGGGGGAGCCCTAATGAGCAGTTCTTC	CASSVRPGGSPNEQFF
-	-	TRBJ2-3	TRBV29-1	TGCAGCGGGGGTACAGATACGCAGTATTTT	CSGGTDTQYF
-	TRBD2	TRBJ2-7	TRBV27	TGTGCCAGCAGATTGCATAGCGGGAGGGCAGGAAGGGAGCAGTACTTC	CASRLHSGRAGREQYF
once	TRBD2	TRBJ2-1	TRBV11-3	TGTGCCAGCAGCTGGGTCCGGGGGGGAGGAGGGTGGAATGAGCAGTTCTTC	CASSWVRGGGGWNEQFF
-	-	TRBJ1-2	TRBV7-2	TGTGCCAGCAGCTTAGATTCGTATGGCTACACCTTC	CASSLDSYGYTF
-	-	TRBJ1-1	TRBV5-4	TGTGCCAGCAGCTTGGTCAACGGGTTGGCCACTGAAGCTTTCTTT	CASSLVNGLATEAFF
-	TRBD2	TRBJ2-3	TRBV29-1	TGCAGCTTAAGCGGGAGGCCCGACACAGATACGCAGTATTTT	CSLSGRPDTDTQYF
-	-	TRBJ2-7	TRBV9	TGTGCCAGCAGCGTAGGTGCGGATCCCTACGAGCAGTACTTC	CASSVGADPYEQYF
-	TRBD1	TRBJ2-5	TRBV10-1	TGCGCCAGCAGTGTAGGGACAGAAGAGACCCAGTACTTC	CASSVGTEETQYF
-	-	TRBJ1-1	TRBV6-5	TGTGCCAGCAGTTACTCGTGGGGCTGGGGGGACACTGAAGCTTTCTTT	CASSYSWGWGDTEAFF
-	-	TRBJ1-1	TRBV6-5	TGTGCCAGCAGTTATACAGCCTACACTGAAGCTTTCTTT	CASSYTAYTEAFF
-	-	TRBJ2-5	TRBV4-2	TGTGCCAGCAGCCGCACGGGACCTCGGGAGACCCAGTACTTC	CASSRTGPRETQYF
-	-	TRBJ2-5	TRBV14	TGTGCCAGCAGCCAATACGCCGAGGCCCCGGGAGAGACCCAGTACTTC	CASSQYAEAPGETQYF
-	-	TRBJ2-2	TRBV10-3	TGTGCCATCAGTGAGTTCGGACGGAACACCGGGGAGCTGTTTTTT	CAISEFGRNTGELFF
-	-	TRBJ2-6	TRBV28	TGTGCCAGCCGTCATTCAGGGGGGTCGCACTCTGGGGCCAACGTCCTGACTTTC	CASRHSGGSHSGANVLTF
-	-	TRBJ2-7	TRBV5-5	TGTGCCAGCAGCCCGTCCCCCTACGAGCAGTACTTC	CASSPSPYEQYF
-	TRBD1	TRBJ2-7	TRBV27	TGTGCCAGCAGTCCATACAGGGGCAAAGACTTC	CASSPYRGKDF
-	-	TRBJ2-1	TRBV2	TGTGCCAGCAGAAAGGGGGGGACTTCCTACAATGAGCAGTTCTTC	CASRKGGTSYNEQFF
-	TRBD1	TRBJ2-5	TRBV29-1	TGCAGCGTTGGACAGGGGGCGAAAGAGACCCAGTACTTC	CSVGQGAKETQYF
-	-	TRBJ2-3	TRBV11-2	TGTGCCAGCAGCCCTCTCTGGGCGCCGGCCACAGATACGCAGTATTTT	CASSPLWAPATDTQYF
-	TRBD1	TRBJ1-5	TRBV28	TGTGCCAGCAGTCCCGGACAGGGTTTTCAGCCCCAGCATTTT	CASSPGQGFQPQHF
-	TRBD1	TRBJ2-7	TRBV9	TGTGCCAGCAGCGTAGGTGACAGGGGAAATACAGAGCAGTACTTC	CASSVGDRGNTEQYF